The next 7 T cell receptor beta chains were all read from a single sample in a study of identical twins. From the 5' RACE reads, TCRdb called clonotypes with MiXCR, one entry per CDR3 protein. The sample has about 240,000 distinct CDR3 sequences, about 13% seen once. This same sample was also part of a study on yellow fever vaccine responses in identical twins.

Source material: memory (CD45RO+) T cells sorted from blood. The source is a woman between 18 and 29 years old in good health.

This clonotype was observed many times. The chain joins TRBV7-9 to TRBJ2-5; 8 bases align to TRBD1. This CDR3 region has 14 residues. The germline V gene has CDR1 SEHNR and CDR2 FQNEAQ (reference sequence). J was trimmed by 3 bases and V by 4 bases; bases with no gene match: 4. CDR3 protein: CASSSQGGKETQYF. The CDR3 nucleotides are TGTGCCAGCAGCTCACAGGGGGGAAAAGAGACCCAGTACTTC. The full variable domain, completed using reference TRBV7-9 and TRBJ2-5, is DTGVSQNPRHKITKRGQNVTFRCDPISEHNRLYWYRQTLGQGPEFLTYFQNEAQLEKSRLLSDRFSAERPKGSFSTLEIQRTEQGDSAMYLCASSSQGGKETQYFGPGTRLLVL.

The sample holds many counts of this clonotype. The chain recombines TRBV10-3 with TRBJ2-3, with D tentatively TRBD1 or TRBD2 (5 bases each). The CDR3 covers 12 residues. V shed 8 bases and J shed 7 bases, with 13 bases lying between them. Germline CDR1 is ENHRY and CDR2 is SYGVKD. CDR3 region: CAISRGTNTQYF. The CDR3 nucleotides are TGTGCCATCTCGAGGGGTACGAATACGCAGTATTTT.

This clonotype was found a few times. The CDR3 region is CASSIRPTQAYEQYF. Here the CDR3 DNA reads TGTGCCAGCAGTATCAGGCCAACCCAGGCCTACGAGCAGTACTTC. The chain combines TRBV7-2 with TRBJ2-7; unclear D gene. V was trimmed by 6 bases and J by 2 bases, leaving 17 bases between them. The CDR3 covers 15 residues. Germline CDR1 SGHTA, CDR2 FQGNSA.

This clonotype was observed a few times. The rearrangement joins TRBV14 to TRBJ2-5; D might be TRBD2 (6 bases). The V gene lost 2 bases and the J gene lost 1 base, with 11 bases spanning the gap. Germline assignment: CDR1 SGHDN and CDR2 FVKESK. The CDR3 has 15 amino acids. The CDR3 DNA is TGTGCCAGCAGCCAATCGGGGGATTTCCAAGAGACCCAGTACTTC. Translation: CASSQSGDFQETQYF.

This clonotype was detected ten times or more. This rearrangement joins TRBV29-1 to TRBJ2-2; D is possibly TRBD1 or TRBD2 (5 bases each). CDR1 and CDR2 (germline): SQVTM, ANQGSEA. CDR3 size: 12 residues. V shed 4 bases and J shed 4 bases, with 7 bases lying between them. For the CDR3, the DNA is TGCAGCGTTGGTGGGGGCACCGGGGAGCTGTTTTTT. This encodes CSVGGGTGELFF.

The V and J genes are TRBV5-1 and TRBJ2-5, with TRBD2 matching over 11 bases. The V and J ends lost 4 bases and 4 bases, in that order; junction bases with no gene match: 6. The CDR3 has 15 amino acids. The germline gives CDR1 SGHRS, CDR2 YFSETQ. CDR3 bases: TGCGCCAGCAGCAAGGGACTAGCGGAGGGAGAGACCCAGTACTTC. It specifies CASSKGLAEGETQYF. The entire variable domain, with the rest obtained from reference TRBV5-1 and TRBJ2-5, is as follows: KAGVTQTPRYLIKTRGQQVTLSCSPISGHRSVSWYQQTPGQGLQFLFEYFSETQRNKGNFPGRFSGRQFSNSRSEMNVSTLELGDSALYLCASSKGLAEGETQYFGPGTRLLVL.

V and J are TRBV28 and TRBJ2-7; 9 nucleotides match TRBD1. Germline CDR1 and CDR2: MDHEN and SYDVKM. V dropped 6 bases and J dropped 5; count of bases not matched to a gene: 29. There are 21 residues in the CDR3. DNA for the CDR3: TGTGCCAGCAGATACTTCGGACCTTACCCCGGCATGGGACAGGGTAGCCACGAGCAGTACTTC. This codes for CASRYFGPYPGMGQGSHEQYF.